This T cell receptor (beta chain) was obtained from a study of TIL therapy for anti-PD-1-resistant metastatic lung cancer. General study results and limits: After infusion, TIL clonotypes partly replaced peripheral T cells and declined over months.

Worth noting for this clone: Its antigen is not identified.

Time point here: pre-treatment sample, taken before nivolumab and TIL therapy. Trimming removed 1 base from V and 0 bases from J; junction bases left unmatched: 3. CDR1 and CDR2 from the germline V gene are SGDLS and YYNGEE. CDR3 length: 15 residues. The libraries were made with immunoSEQ v3. Generated by immunoSEQ multiplex PCR, the TCRdb table keeps only in-frame clones and is missing some. The sample contains about 50,000 clones, around 80% of which appear only once. V usage is TRBV9 and J usage is TRBJ1-1; TRBD1 agrees at 7 bases. This TCR came from a woman aged 25-80 years with non-small cell lung cancer. The sample here was blood, taken at baseline. The CDR3 DNA reads TGTGCCAGCAGCGTATCCGACAGGGTGAACACTGAAGCTTTCTTT. Encoded protein: CASSVSDRVNTEAFF.